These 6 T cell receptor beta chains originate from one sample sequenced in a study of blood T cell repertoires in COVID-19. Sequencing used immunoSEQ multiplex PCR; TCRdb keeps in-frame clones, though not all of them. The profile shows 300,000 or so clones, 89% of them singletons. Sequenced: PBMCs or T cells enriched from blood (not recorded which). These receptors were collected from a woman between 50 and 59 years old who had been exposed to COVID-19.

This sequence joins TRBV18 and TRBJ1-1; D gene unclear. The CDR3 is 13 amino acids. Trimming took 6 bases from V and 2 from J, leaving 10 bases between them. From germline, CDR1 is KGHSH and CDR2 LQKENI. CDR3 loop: CASSPAYNTEAFF. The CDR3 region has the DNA TGTGCCAGCTCCCCAGCGTATAACACTGAAGCTTTCTTT.

The CDR3 DNA sequence: TGCGCCAGCAGCTTTAGCGGGGGCTTGTCAGATACGCAGTATTTT. Protein: CASSFSGGLSDTQYF. The V gene is TRBV5-1, the J gene TRBJ2-3; 9 bases agree with TRBD2. The CDR3 is 15 amino acids. Germline V gene data show CDR1 as SGHRS and CDR2 as YFSETQ. V lost 2 bases to trimming and J lost 4 bases; unmatched junction nucleotides: 5.

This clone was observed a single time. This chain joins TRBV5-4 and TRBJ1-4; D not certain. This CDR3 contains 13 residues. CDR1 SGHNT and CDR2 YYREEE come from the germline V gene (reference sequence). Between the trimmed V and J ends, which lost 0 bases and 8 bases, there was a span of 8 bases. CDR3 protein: CASSLEHGEKLFF. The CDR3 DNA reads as TGTGCCAGCAGCTTGGAACATGGCGAAAAACTGTTTTTT.

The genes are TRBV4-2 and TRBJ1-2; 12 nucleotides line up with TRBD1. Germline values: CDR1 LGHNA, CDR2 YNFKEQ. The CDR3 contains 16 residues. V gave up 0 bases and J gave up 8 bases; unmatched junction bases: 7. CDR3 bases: TGTGCCAGCAGCCAAGAAATGGGACAGGGGGCCCGCGGCTACACCTTC. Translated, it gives CASSQEMGQGARGYTF.

The DNA of the CDR3 is TGCGCCAGCAGCCCGGGGATCGGTCGCACCGGGGAGCTGTTTTTT. It yields the protein CASSPGIGRTGELFF. The rearrangement joins TRBV4-1 to TRBJ2-2; TRBD2 might be the D (5 bases). From germline, CDR1 is MGHRA and CDR2 YSYEKL. This CDR3 has 15 residues. Between the trimmed V and J ends, which lost 4 bases and 4 bases, there was a span of 13 bases.

As DNA, the CDR3 is TGTGCCAGTAGAATTGGGGACAGGGGTTATAATTCACCCCTCCACTTT. Its protein is CASRIGDRGYNSPLHF. This chain joins TRBV19 and TRBJ1-6, with 10 nucleotides matching TRBD1. The CDR3 is 16 residues long. Germline loops: CDR1 LNHDA, CDR2 SQIVND (reference sequence). Trimming at V came to 6 bases and at J to 4 bases, leaving 6 bases not matched to a gene.